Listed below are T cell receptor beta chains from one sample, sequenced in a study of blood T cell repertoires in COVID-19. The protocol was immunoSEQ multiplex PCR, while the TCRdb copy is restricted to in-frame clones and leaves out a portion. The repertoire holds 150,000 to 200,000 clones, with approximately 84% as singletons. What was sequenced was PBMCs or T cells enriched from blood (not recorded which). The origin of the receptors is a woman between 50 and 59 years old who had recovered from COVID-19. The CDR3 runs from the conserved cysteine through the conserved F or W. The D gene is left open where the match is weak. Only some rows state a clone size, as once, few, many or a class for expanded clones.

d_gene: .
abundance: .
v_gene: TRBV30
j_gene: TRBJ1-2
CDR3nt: TGTGCCTTCCCACGTAGGGGGGGTTGGGGCTACACCTTC
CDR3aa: CAFPRRGGWGYTF

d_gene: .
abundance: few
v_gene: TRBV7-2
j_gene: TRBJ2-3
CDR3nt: TGTGCCAGCAGCCCATATCCGGGCACAGATACGCAGTATTTT
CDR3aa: CASSPYPGTDTQYF

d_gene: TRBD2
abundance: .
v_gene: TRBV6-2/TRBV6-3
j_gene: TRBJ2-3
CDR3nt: TGTGCCAGCAGTTATACGAGCGGGAGTACTGTCGATACGCAGTATTTT
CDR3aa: CASSYTSGSTVDTQYF

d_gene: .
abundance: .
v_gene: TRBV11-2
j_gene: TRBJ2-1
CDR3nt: TGTGCCAGCAGCTTAGCGAATGAGCAGTTCTTC
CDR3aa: CASSLANEQFF

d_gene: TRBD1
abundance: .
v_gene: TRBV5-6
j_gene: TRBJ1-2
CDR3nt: TGTGCCAGCAGCTTAAGGGACAGCCAAAGTCGCGGATATGGCTACACCTTC
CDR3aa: CASSLRDSQSRGYGYTF

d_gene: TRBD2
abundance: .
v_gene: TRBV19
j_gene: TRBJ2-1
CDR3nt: TGTGCCAGTAGTATTTTAGCGGGAGGTACTGAGCAGTTCTTC
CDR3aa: CASSILAGGTEQFF

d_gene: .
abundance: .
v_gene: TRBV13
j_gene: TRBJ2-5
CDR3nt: TGTGCCAGCAGCTCCGGGAACAAAGAGACCCAGTACTTC
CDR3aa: CASSSGNKETQYF

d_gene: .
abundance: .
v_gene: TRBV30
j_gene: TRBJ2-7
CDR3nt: TGTGCCTGGAGTTTGGACTCCTTTTCTTGGGGCGAGCAGTACTTC
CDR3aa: CAWSLDSFSWGEQYF

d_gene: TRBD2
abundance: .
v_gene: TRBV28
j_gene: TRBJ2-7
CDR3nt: TGTGCCAGCAGTTTTGGGGGGGACGAGCAGTACTTC
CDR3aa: CASSFGGDEQYF

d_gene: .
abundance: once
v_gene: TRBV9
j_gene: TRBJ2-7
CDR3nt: TGTGCCAGCAGCGGAGCAGGGGACGGACTTTCAAGCTCCTACGAGCAGTACTTC
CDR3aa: CASSGAGDGLSSSYEQYF

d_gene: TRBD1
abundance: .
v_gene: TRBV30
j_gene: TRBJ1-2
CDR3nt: TGTGCCTGGTGGATTCCCTTGACAGGGCCCTATGGCTACACCTTC
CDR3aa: CAWWIPLTGPYGYTF

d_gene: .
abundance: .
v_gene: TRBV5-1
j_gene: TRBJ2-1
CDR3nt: TGCGCCAGCAGGGACTCCGTAGTTGGGTACAATGAGCAGTTCTTC
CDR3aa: CASRDSVVGYNEQFF

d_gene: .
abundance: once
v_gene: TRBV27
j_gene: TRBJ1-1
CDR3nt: TGTGCCAGCGGCGACAGGATGAACACTGAAGCTTTCTTT
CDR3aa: CASGDRMNTEAFF

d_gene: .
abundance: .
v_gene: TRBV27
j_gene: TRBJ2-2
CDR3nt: TGTGCCAGCACCCCCTGGGAGCGTGCCGGGGAGCTGTTTTTT
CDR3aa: CASTPWERAGELFF

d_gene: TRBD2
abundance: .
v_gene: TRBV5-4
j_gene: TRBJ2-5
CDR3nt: TGTGCCAGCAGCTTGGGACTAGCGGGGCAGCAAGAGACCCAGTACTTC
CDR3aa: CASSLGLAGQQETQYF

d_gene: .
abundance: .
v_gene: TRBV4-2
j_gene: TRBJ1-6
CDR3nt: TGTGCCAGCAGCCAAACGCGAGCCTCAGCAGGTGGTTCACCCCTCCACTTT
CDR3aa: CASSQTRASAGGSPLHF

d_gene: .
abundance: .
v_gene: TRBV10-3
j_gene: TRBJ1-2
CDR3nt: TGTGCCATCAGTTCATTCACCGACAGGATTGGAAACTATGGCTACACCTTC
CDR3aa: CAISSFTDRIGNYGYTF

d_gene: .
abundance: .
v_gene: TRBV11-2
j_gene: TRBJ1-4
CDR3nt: TGTGCCAGCAGCTTACCCCTGGGCCAAAAACTGTTTTTT
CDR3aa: CASSLPLGQKLFF

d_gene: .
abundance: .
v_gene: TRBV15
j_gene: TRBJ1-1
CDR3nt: TGTGCCACCAGCAGACAGACTTTGAACACTGAAGCTTTCTTT
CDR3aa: CATSRQTLNTEAFF

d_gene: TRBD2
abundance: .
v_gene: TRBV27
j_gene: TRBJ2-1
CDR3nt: TGTGCCAGCAGTCCCCGAGGTAGCGGGATCCGTACTTACAATGAGCAGTTCTTC
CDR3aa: CASSPRGSGIRTYNEQFF

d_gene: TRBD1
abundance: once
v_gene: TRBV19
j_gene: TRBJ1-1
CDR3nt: TGTGCCAGTAGTATCACAGGGGGTGCAACTGAAGCTTTCTTT
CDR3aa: CASSITGGATEAFF

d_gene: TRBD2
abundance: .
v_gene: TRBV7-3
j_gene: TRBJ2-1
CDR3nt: TGTGCCAGCAGCTACACCATAGCGGGGCCCAATGAGCAGTTCTTC
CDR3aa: CASSYTIAGPNEQFF